Listed here are 6 T cell receptor beta chains from one sample, sequenced in a study of cytomegalovirus exposure and HLA in healthy donors. Primers for the PCR totalled 60 Vbeta and 13 Jbeta. Profiling relied on immunoSEQ multiplex PCR, and the TCRdb table lists in-frame clones only, not all of them. The sample holds hundreds of thousands of clones, 55% to 75% seen once. Sequenced sample: PBMCs. These receptor sequences come from a man aged 40-49 years in good health and CMV-seropositive.

The rearrangement uses TRBV6-6 and TRBJ1-3; D gene unclear. The CDR3 length is 13 residues. The V and J ends lost 5 bases and 0 bases respectively, with 5 bases between them. The V gene's germline CDR1 is MNHNY and CDR2 SVGAGI (reference sequence). The CDR3 protein is CASSQDSGNTIYF. CDR3 bases: TGTGCCAGCAGTCAGGACTCTGGAAACACCATATATTTT.

This clone was counted only a few times. This chain connects TRBV5-4 to TRBJ2-2; 7 bases line up with TRBD1. From germline, CDR1 is SGHNT and CDR2 YYREEE (reference sequence). This CDR3 comprises 15 residues. V dropped 4 bases and J dropped 0; count of bases not matched to a gene: 3. The CDR3 DNA reads as TGTGCCAGCAGCGGGGACAGCACGAACACCGGGGAGCTGTTTTTT. Translating gives CASSGDSTNTGELFF.

The rearrangement joins TRBV6-5 to TRBJ2-5; D gene unclear. With the DNA end fitting TRBJ2-7 better, the J assignment may be wrong. The CDR3 extends over 14 amino acids. CDR1 and CDR2 (germline): MNHEY, SVGAGI. The CDR3 sequence is CASSYGTVPYEQYF. The DNA of the CDR3 is TGTGCCAGCAGTTACGGTACGGTACCCTACGAGCAGTACTTC.

The V call is TRBV28, the J call TRBJ2-1; D uncertain. CDR1 MDHEN and CDR2 SYDVKM come from the germline V gene. Trimming stripped 6 bases from V and 3 bases from J, with 15 bases between. This CDR3 contains 15 residues. CDR3 amino acids: CASRSSTSHYNEQFF. The CDR3 nucleotides read TGTGCCAGCAGGTCTAGTACCTCCCACTACAATGAGCAGTTCTTC.

This CDR3 is CASTSGGAWRAFF. The CDR3 nucleotides read TGTGCCAGCACCTCGGGCGGGGCCTGGCGAGCTTTCTTT. The rearrangement links TRBV6-1 to TRBJ1-1, with D possibly being TRBD1 (5 bases). The CDR3 consists of 13 residues. Germline V CDR1 and CDR2: MNHNS, SASEGT. V was trimmed by 7 bases and J by 10 bases, leaving 19 bases between them.

The sample holds a few counts of this clone. The V call is TRBV5-6, the J call TRBJ2-7; possibly TRBD1 for D (6 bases). This CDR3 has 16 residues. The germline V gene encodes CDR1 SGHDT and CDR2 YYEEEE. Trimming pared 4 bases from V and 0 bases from J, leaving 17 bases between. CDR3 sequence: CASSGGPGGPSYEQYF. Here the CDR3 DNA reads TGTGCCAGCAGCGGGGGCCCGGGTGGACCCTCCTACGAGCAGTACTTC.